The 32 T cell receptor beta chains presented below share a single source sample, sequenced in a study of read filtering for tumor transcriptome and immune sequencing (dated by TCRdb to the early 2020s). The sequencing machine was an Illumina HiSeq 4000. TCR libraries were built from roughly 400 ng RNA with the Immunoverse kit, using molecular barcoded adaptors covering alpha/delta and beta/gamma chains. The raw public reads went through TCRdb reprocessing: fastp at Q25, MiXCR clone calling, in-frame beta chains kept. Identical CDR3 proteins give one entry, which carries the most common genes and DNA. A total of over 45,000 distinct CDR3 sequences appear in this sample, roughly 20% of them only once. Jointly, the top ten make up roughly 15% of the sample. Sequencing was done on a sample of a population of CD138-negative cells sorted from bone marrow. Read against the paper, the sample's cell subset or site label means: bone marrow mononuclear cells depleted of CD138+ plasma/myeloma cells by negative magnetic selection. These receptor sequences come from a donor at least 40 years old with multiple myeloma.

This clonotype was counted only a few times. The chain employs TRBV14 and TRBJ1-1; maybe TRBD1 (5 bases). The length of the CDR3 is 15 residues. Germline V gene sequence: CDR1 SGHDN, CDR2 FVKESK. V shed 2 bases and J shed 6 bases, with 16 bases lying between them. Here the CDR3 reads CASSQWCRGVSEAFF. As DNA, the CDR3 is TGTGCCAGCAGCCAATGGTGTAGAGGGGTCTCTGAAGCTTTCTTT.

This rearrangement joins TRBV4-1 to TRBJ1-1; D may be TRBD1 (5 bases). CDR1 is MGHRA and CDR2 is YSYEKL in the germline V gene. The CDR3 length is 16 residues. V was cut by 1 base and J by 3 bases, with 15 bases left in between. CDR3 residues: CASSQVFGGRYTEAFF. CDR3 coding DNA: TGCGCCAGCAGCCAAGTCTTTGGGGGGAGATACACTGAAGCTTTCTTT.

This clonotype showed up many times. The J gene is TRBJ2-3, the V gene TRBV6-5; TRBD1 is a possible D gene (6 bases). From germline, CDR1 is MNHEY and CDR2 SVGAGI. There are 15 residues in the CDR3. Deletions cut 2 bases from V and 2 bases from J, with 11 bases between. CDR3 nucleotide sequence: TGTGCCAGCAGTTACAGGGGGTCCTACACAGATACGCAGTATTTT. This sequence encodes CASSYRGSYTDTQYF.

This clonotype has a count of ten or more. The chain carries TRBV5-1 and TRBJ2-1; D possibly corresponds to TRBD1 (5 bases). The CDR3 length is 14 residues. Trimming stripped 6 bases from V and 7 bases from J, with 17 bases between. Germline assignment: CDR1 SGHRS and CDR2 YFSETQ. In nucleotides, the CDR3 is TGCGCCAGCAAATGGAGCAGGGATTCGAATGAGCAGTTCTTC. Translated: CASKWSRDSNEQFF.

As to this clonotype: A much bigger clone sits one base away, suggesting this may be a read error. CDR3 sequence (DNA): TGTGCCAGCAGCAGGGGACGGAGTTCCTACGAGCAGTACTTC. Residues: CASSRGRSSYEQYF. The V call is TRBV13, the J call TRBJ2-7, with D perhaps matching TRBD1 or TRBD2 (5 bases each). The CDR3 is 14 residues long. Trimming removed 5 bases from V and 1 base from J, with 12 bases in between. Germline assignment: CDR1 PRHDT and CDR2 FYEKMQ (reference sequence).

This clonotype was counted between two and nine times. The chain has TRBV19 and TRBJ2-4, with TRBD1 identical over 7 bases. This CDR3 is 17 amino acids long. The germline gives CDR1 LNHDA, CDR2 SQIVND (reference sequence). After removal of 6 bases from V and 0 bases from J, the junction contained 11 bases not matched to a gene. The CDR3 loop is CASSLRDSNIAKNIQYF. The DNA of the CDR3 is TGTGCCAGTAGCCTCCGGGACAGCAATATAGCCAAAAACATTCAGTACTTC.

This clonotype was counted once. This chain joins TRBV4-2 and TRBJ1-1; D not certain. V was cut by 0 bases and J by 5 bases, with 7 bases left in between. CDR3 length: 13 amino acids. Looked up from germline, CDR1 is LGHNA and CDR2 is YNFKEQ. CDR3 DNA sequence: TGTGCCAGCAGCCAAGACGGGCAGACTGAAGCTTTCTTT. This translates into CASSQDGQTEAFF.

This clonotype turned up a few times. V usage is TRBV2 and J usage is TRBJ1-4; no reliable D call. Germline V gives CDR1 SNHLY, CDR2 FYNNEI. The V end was cut by 10 bases, the J end by 8 bases, with 17 bases between. CDR3 size: 13 residues. CDR3 protein: CATRLGNREKLFF. CDR3 in DNA: TGTGCCACCAGACTGGGGAACCGGGAAAAACTGTTTTTT.

This rearrangement joins TRBV19 to TRBJ1-2; D is unclear. The germline CDR1 and CDR2 sequences are LNHDA and SQIVND (reference sequence). V was shortened by 1 base and J by 5 bases, with 11 bases between the two germline ends. This CDR3 comprises 14 residues. The CDR3: CASSIGNGLYGYTF. The CDR3 DNA sequence: TGTGCCAGTAGTATAGGAAACGGACTTTATGGCTACACCTTC.

As to this clonotype: A much larger clone differs from this one at a single base, so this may be a read error. The chain is built from TRBV12-3 or TRBV12-4 and TRBJ1-1, with TRBD1 matching over 7 bases. CDR3 length: 11 residues. CDR3: CAGSKDRPAFF. CDR3 nucleotides: TGTGCCGGCAGTAAGGACAGGCCCGCTTTCTTT.

This clonotype was seen repeatedly, ten times or more. The J gene is TRBJ2-1, the V gene TRBV6-5, with 10 bases aligning to TRBD2. V shed 6 bases and J 9 bases; nucleotides not matched to a gene: 11. The CDR3 has 15 residues. Germline V gene sequence: CDR1 MNHEY, CDR2 SVGAGI. CDR3 DNA sequence: TGTGCCAGCAGCCAGGCAGCGGGAGGGCCGGGTGAGCAGTTCTTC. It codes for CASSQAAGGPGEQFF.

Concerning this clonotype: A much more abundant neighbour one base away suggests this may be a read error. This chain links TRBV20-1 with TRBJ2-3; TRBD2 is a possible D gene (5 bases). Between the trimmed V and J ends, which lost 3 bases and 3 bases, there was a span of 22 bases. The CDR3 runs 17 residues. Germline lookup yields CDR1 DFQATT and CDR2 SNEGSKA (reference sequence). The DNA for the CDR3 is TGCAGTGCTAGTGACGCCGAGGTCGAGGGATCGACAGATACGCAGTATTTT. It specifies CSASDAEVEGSTDTQYF.

This chain uses TRBV27 with TRBJ1-5; TRBD1 matches 8 bases. The CDR3 is 15 amino acids. With V trimmed by 5 bases and J by 4 bases, 7 bases remained unmatched. Germline values: CDR1 MNHEY, CDR2 SMNVEV (reference sequence). CDR3 DNA: TGTGCCAGCAGTGCGGGGGACAGGCAAAATCAGCCCCAGCATTTT. It translates to CASSAGDRQNQPQHF.

This clonotype came up many times. This chain connects TRBV29-1 to TRBJ2-5; TRBD1 is a possible D gene (5 bases). Germline CDR1 is SQVTM and CDR2 is ANQGSEA. V lost 7 bases, J lost 1 base, and 13 bases lay in between. The CDR3 covers 13 residues. As DNA, the CDR3 is TGCAGCGCCCGGCCTGGGGCCCAAGAGACCCAGTACTTC. Translation: CSARPGAQETQYF.

This clonotype was detected many times. The genes are TRBV7-2 and TRBJ2-7; weak D call: TRBD2 (6 bases). Germline CDR1 reads SGHTA; CDR2 reads FQGNSA. V lost 3 bases and J lost 6, with 12 bases in between. The CDR3 loop spans 13 amino acids. The CDR3 reads CASSLTRSTEQYF. The CDR3 region has the DNA TGTGCCAGCAGCTTGACTAGGTCCACCGAGCAGTACTTC. Looking up the rest from reference TRBV7-2 and TRBJ2-7 gives the full variable domain: GAGVSQSPSNKVTEKGKDVELRCDPISGHTALYWYRQSLGQGLEFLIYFQGNSAPDKSGLPSDRFSAERTGGSVSTLTIQRTQQEDSAVYLCASSLTRSTEQYFGPGTRLTVT.

This clonotype was detected many times. J is TRBJ2-5 and V is TRBV2; a possible D gene is TRBD1 (6 bases). Trimming removed 6 bases from V and 3 bases from J, with 14 bases in between. This CDR3 is built from 14 residues. The germline CDR1 and CDR2 sequences are SNHLY and FYNNEI. For the CDR3, the DNA is TGTGCCAGCAGGGAGCAGGGGTATAAAGAGACCCAGTACTTC. It specifies CASREQGYKETQYF.

About this clonotype: Being one base from a much bigger clone, this may be a read error. This chain connects TRBV5-1 to TRBJ1-2; no reliable D call. Germline lookup yields CDR1 SGHRS and CDR2 YFSETQ. The CDR3 covers 11 residues. CDR3 residues: CASSSDYGYIF. CDR3 DNA: TGCGCCAGCAGCTCGGACTATGGCTACATCTTC.

V and J are TRBV20-1 and TRBJ1-1, with a weak D call TRBD1 (5 bases). This CDR3 is 13 amino acids long. The germline gives CDR1 DFQATT, CDR2 SNEGSKA (reference sequence). V was pared by 2 bases and J by 1 base, with 8 bases between. Written as DNA, the CDR3 is TGCAGTGCTAGACAGACAGAGAACACTGAAGCTTTCTTT. Protein: CSARQTENTEAFF.

This clonotype was counted ten times or more. This chain connects TRBV20-1 to TRBJ1-6; TRBD1 might be the D (6 bases). There are 15 residues in the CDR3. Trimming took 0 bases from V and 2 from J, leaving 8 bases between them. The germline V gene has CDR1 DFQATT and CDR2 SNEGSKA (reference sequence). The CDR3 loop reads CSAREQGPYNSPLHF. CDR3 bases: TGCAGTGCTAGAGAACAGGGCCCCTATAATTCACCCCTCCACTTT.

With regard to this clonotype: The CDR3 end shows no conserved phenylalanine or tryptophan, and so a read error is likely. The chain links TRBV6-1 to TRBJ1-5; D gene ambiguous. The ends were cut back, 2 bases at V and 2 bases at J, with 10 bases in the middle. The CDR3 consists of 15 residues. Germline CDR1 reads MNHNS; CDR2 reads SASEGT. The CDR3 nucleotides are TGTGCCAGCAGTGAAATGGGTGTCGGCAATCAGCCCCAGCATCTT. Its translation: CASSEMGVGNQPQHL.

In this sample, this clonotype turned up many times. V is TRBV6-6 and J is TRBJ2-4; TRBD1 matches at 12 bases. V was pared by 7 bases and J by 6 bases, with 10 bases of the junction left unmatched. Germline CDR1 and CDR2: MNHNY and SVGAGI (reference sequence). The CDR3 length is 16 residues. DNA of the CDR3: TGTGCCAGCATCCAGACCGGGACAGGGGGCGGAAACATTCAGTACTTC. This encodes CASIQTGTGGGNIQYF.

With respect to this clonotype: Given a much more abundant clone one base away, this may be a read error. The rearrangement joins TRBV24-1 to TRBJ2-2, with D possibly being TRBD1 (6 bases). Germline values: CDR1 KGHDR, CDR2 SFDVKD. The CDR3 is 16 amino acids. The CDR3 sequence: CATSDTQGSNIGELFF. The CDR3, as DNA: TGTGCCACCAGTGATACACAGGGTTCGAACATCGGGGAGCTGTTTTTT.

This sequence joins TRBV19 and TRBJ2-3; TRBD2 agrees at 7 bases. In germline, CDR1 is LNHDA, CDR2 SQIVND (reference sequence). There are 18 residues in the CDR3. V lost 5 bases, J lost 0 bases, and 14 bases stayed unmatched. The CDR3 DNA reads TGTGCCAGTAGTCCAACCAGTGCGGGTAGCGGGAGCACAGATACGCAGTATTTT. Its translation is CASSPTSAGSGSTDTQYF.

A word on this clonotype: This could be a read error, since a much larger clone is one nucleotide away. The chain combines TRBV5-6 with TRBJ2-7; D is possibly TRBD1 or TRBD2 (5 bases each). Germline CDR1 is SGHDT and CDR2 is YYEEEE. The CDR3 has 16 amino acids. In nucleotides, the CDR3 is TGTGTCAGCAGCGCGACCTTGGGGGATTCGACCTACGAGCAGTACTTC. Protein product: CVSSATLGDSTYEQYF.

There are many counts of this clonotype. J is TRBJ2-2 and V is TRBV20-1, with 8 bases fitting TRBD2. The CDR3 covers 14 residues. The V gene end was trimmed by 7 bases and the J gene end by 7 bases; junction bases not matched to a gene: 11. Germline V gene sequence: CDR1 DFQATT, CDR2 SNEGSKA (reference sequence). CDR3 nucleotide sequence: TGCAGTGTAAAAAGCGGGAGTCGCTTCGGGGAGCTGTTTTTT. Translating gives CSVKSGSRFGELFF.

This clonotype occurred many times. The chain combines TRBV7-6 with TRBJ2-2; weak D call: TRBD2 (5 bases). With 5 bases removed from V and 3 bases from J, the gap between germline ends came to 7 bases. CDR3 length equals 13 residues. Looked up from germline, CDR1 is SGHVS and CDR2 is FNYEAQ. This CDR3 reads CASSRGDTGELFF. Here the CDR3 DNA reads TGTGCCAGCAGCCGGGGAGACACCGGGGAGCTGTTTTTT. Combining the CDR3 with reference TRBV7-6 and TRBJ2-2 gives the whole variable domain GAGVSQSPRYKVTKRGQDVALRCDPISGHVSLYWYRQALGQGPEFLTYFNYEAQQDKSGLPNDRFSAERPEGSISTLTIQRTEQRDSAMYRCASSRGDTGELFFGEGSRLTVL.

About this clonotype itself: A much larger clone differs from this one at a single base, so this may be a read error. Here the CDR3 omits its conserved ending phenylalanine or tryptophan, so a read error is the likely source. The genes are TRBV11-2 and TRBJ2-3; either TRBD1 or TRBD2 may fit D (5 bases each). The length of the CDR3 is 13 residues. Germline assignment: CDR1 SGHAT and CDR2 FQNNGV. V gave up 1 base and J gave up 5 bases, with 7 bases separating them. The CDR3 loop is CASSLGGLDTQYL. The CDR3 nucleotides read TGTGCCAGCAGCTTAGGGGGGTTAGATACGCAGTATCTT.

Concerning this clonotype: Since no conserved phenylalanine or tryptophan closes the CDR3, a read error is the likely cause. No DNA is shown, since the ends of the CDR3 on it are uncertain; the CDR3 is the one TCRdb lists. The chain has TRBV20-1 and TRBJ2-1; the table's D call TRBD1 went unverified against the DNA. Germline V CDR1 and CDR2: DFQATT, SNEGSKA (reference sequence). Termini included, the CDR3 measures 14 amino acids. The CDR3: CSARDGVRGDERFL.

Many counts were recorded for this clonotype. The V and J genes are TRBV28 and TRBJ2-1; D gene unclear. Germline CDR1 reads MDHEN; CDR2 reads SYDVKM. CDR3 length: 12 residues. V shed 8 bases and J shed 10 bases, with 15 bases lying between them. The CDR3 DNA is TGTGCCAGCGGCTTACTCCAACCCGAGCAGTTCTTC. It translates to CASGLLQPEQFF.

Regarding this clonotype: A much more abundant neighbour one base away suggests this may be a read error. J is TRBJ2-7 and V is TRBV11-2; 12 bases align to TRBD2. The CDR3 consists of 19 residues. CDR1 and CDR2 from the germline V gene are SGHAT and FQNNGV. In DNA form, the CDR3 reads TGTGCCAGCAGCTTAGGATGGGCTAGCGGGAGGGCCGGGTCCTACGGGCAGTACTTC. It yields the protein CASSLGWASGRAGSYGQYF.

This clonotype was found many times. The V and J genes are TRBV6-5 and TRBJ2-5, with D perhaps given as TRBD1 or TRBD2 (5 bases each). The CDR3 is 16 amino acids. Germline V gene lookup returns CDR1 MNHEY and CDR2 SVGAGI. Deletions cut 2 bases from V and 1 base from J, with 14 bases between. As DNA, the CDR3 is TGTGCCAGCAGTTACACTCCAGGGACGAGCCAAGAGACCCAGTACTTC. It specifies CASSYTPGTSQETQYF.

Written as DNA, the CDR3 is TGTGCCAGCAGCCCTCAACAGGTTGTGAACACTGAAGCTTTCTTT. Protein: CASSPQQVVNTEAFF. The chain employs TRBV11-3 and TRBJ1-1, with D possibly TRBD1 on 5 matching bases. The V and J ends lost 5 bases and 0 bases respectively, with 13 bases between them. The CDR3 length is 15 residues. Germline CDR1 SGHNT, CDR2 YENEEA. The full variable domain, completed using reference TRBV11-3 and TRBJ1-1, is EAGVVQSPRYKIIEKKQPVAFWCNPISGHNTLYWYLQNLGQGPELLIRYENEEAVDDSQLPKDRFSAERLKGVDSTLKIQPAELGDSAVYLCASSPQQVVNTEAFFGQGTRLTVV.